A single sample is the source of the 28 T cell receptor beta chains below, sequenced in a study of T cells after yellow fever vaccination. In TCRdb, the 5' RACE reads were re-called with MiXCR into one record per CDR3 protein. The sample holds 200,000 to 300,000 distinct CDR3 sequences, roughly 3.5% seen once. The specimen comprised PBMCs, sampled 15 days after the yellow fever booster vaccination. The receptors derive from a man between 18 and 29 years old who received the YFV17D yellow fever vaccine.

This clonotype came up many times. The chain couples TRBV5-1 to TRBJ1-2; a weak D match, TRBD1 (5 bases). The CDR3 loop spans 13 amino acids. Germline V gene data show CDR1 as SGHRS and CDR2 as YFSETQ. Trimming stripped 3 bases from V and 3 bases from J, with 9 bases between. The CDR3 DNA is TGCGCCAGCAGCTCTGGCAGGGACTATGGCTACACCTTC. It specifies CASSSGRDYGYTF.

This clonotype was seen a handful of times. The genes are TRBV12-3 or TRBV12-4 and TRBJ2-6; 7 bases match TRBD1. The CDR3 totals 18 residues. V lost 7 bases to trimming and J lost 0 bases; unmatched junction nucleotides: 12. CDR3 in DNA: TGTGCCAGCATCAAAACCGACAGGGCACCCTCTGGGGCCAACGTCCTGACTTTC. Translating gives CASIKTDRAPSGANVLTF.

This clonotype has ten or more counts. This chain uses TRBV24-1 with TRBJ2-1; D is unresolved. This CDR3 region has 13 residues. Germline lookup yields CDR1 KGHDR and CDR2 SFDVKD. The V gene lost 4 bases and the J gene lost 8 bases, with 11 bases spanning the gap. The CDR3 protein is CATSEAMLDEQFF. For the CDR3, the DNA is TGTGCCACCAGTGAGGCCATGTTGGATGAGCAGTTCTTC.

This clonotype was counted ten times or more. The chain joins TRBV7-6 to TRBJ1-3, with TRBD1 matching over 7 bases. Germline values: CDR1 SGHVS, CDR2 FNYEAQ. The CDR3 consists of 20 residues. The V gene end was trimmed by 4 bases and the J gene end by 0 bases; junction bases not matched to a gene: 18. In DNA form, the CDR3 reads TGTGCCAGCAGCTCCAAGTCCTATTTGGACAGGTCCTACTCTGGAAACACCATATATTTT. Its protein is CASSSKSYLDRSYSGNTIYF.

This clonotype appeared many times. The chain carries TRBV5-1 and TRBJ2-1, with TRBD1 matching over 9 bases. The ends lost 5 bases at V and 8 bases at J; junction bases unmatched: 11. Germline V gives CDR1 SGHRS, CDR2 YFSETQ. This CDR3 has 15 residues. CDR3: CASRIGTGPFHEQFF. The CDR3 DNA follows: TGCGCCAGCAGAATCGGGACAGGGCCCTTCCATGAGCAGTTCTTC.

This clonotype has at least ten counts. The chain has TRBV5-1 and TRBJ1-2; TRBD1 matches 7 bases. V trimming: 4 bases; J trimming: 5 bases; junction bases outside the gene matches: 14. Germline CDR1 SGHRS, CDR2 YFSETQ. The CDR3 length is 16 residues. CDR3 nucleotide sequence: TGCGCCAGCAGCACCCCGGAGGAGGGGGCGCGGTATGGCTACACCTTC. It codes for CASSTPEEGARYGYTF. The full variable domain, completed using reference TRBV5-1 and TRBJ1-2, is KAGVTQTPRYLIKTRGQQVTLSCSPISGHRSVSWYQQTPGQGLQFLFEYFSETQRNKGNFPGRFSGRQFSNSRSEMNVSTLELGDSALYLCASSTPEEGARYGYTFGSGTRLTVV.

This clonotype was detected ten times or more. The J gene is TRBJ1-1, the V gene TRBV5-1; TRBD1 aligns across 12 bases. The germline V gene has CDR1 SGHRS and CDR2 YFSETQ. The junction had 6 bases not matched to a gene; V was cut back by 4 bases and J by 5 bases. The CDR3 is 15 amino acids. The CDR3 nucleotides read TGCGCCAGCAGCCGGGGACAGGGGGCAAGGACTGAAGCTTTCTTT. It encodes CASSRGQGARTEAFF.

The table lists this clonotype with many counts. DNA for the CDR3: TGCGCCAGCAGCCAAGTGAGCAACCGGGAGACCCAGTACTTC. It translates to CASSQVSNRETQYF. V gene TRBV4-1 combines with J gene TRBJ2-5; D is uncertain. Trimming stripped 1 base from V and 5 bases from J, with 11 bases between. The germline V gene encodes CDR1 MGHRA and CDR2 YSYEKL. This CDR3 spans 14 amino acids.

In this sample, this clonotype turned up many times. The chain has TRBV5-6 and TRBJ2-5, with D possibly being TRBD2 (5 bases). V was shortened by 2 bases and J by 4 bases, with 15 bases between the two germline ends. The germline CDR1 and CDR2 sequences are SGHDT and YYEEEE. This CDR3 has 15 amino acids. The CDR3 DNA reads TGTGCCAGCAGCTTTGCCTACGAGGACTTAGAGACCCAGTACTTC. Translated: CASSFAYEDLETQYF.

There are many counts of this clonotype. V usage is TRBV5-1 and J usage is TRBJ2-1; 9 nucleotides line up with TRBD2. Germline CDR1 SGHRS, CDR2 YFSETQ. Losses at the gene ends were 4 bases for V and 4 bases for J; bases not matched to a gene: 6. The CDR3 length is 15 residues. CDR3 nucleotides: TGCGCCAGCAGCCAGTTGACTAGCGGTTACAATGAGCAGTTCTTC. Its protein product is CASSQLTSGYNEQFF.

A remark on this clonotype: This may come from a read error, since a much larger clone is one base off. The chain joins TRBV11-2 to TRBJ2-3; maybe TRBD1 (5 bases). Germline-derived CDR1 and CDR2 are SGHAT and FQNNGV. There are 12 residues in the CDR3. CDR3 region: CATSGHPDTQYF. CDR3 nucleotides: TGTGCAACCTCAGGGCACCCAGATACGCAGTATTTT.

This clonotype has at least ten counts. V usage is TRBV5-1 and J usage is TRBJ1-1; 7 bases line up with TRBD1. The V segment lost 4 bases and the J segment 2 bases; nucleotides outside the gene matches: 8. Germline values: CDR1 SGHRS, CDR2 YFSETQ. This CDR3 has 15 residues. In DNA form, the CDR3 reads TGCGCCAGCAGCGGGGCTGGGACAGCCAACACTGAAGCTTTCTTT. Protein product: CASSGAGTANTEAFF.

The sample holds many counts of this clonotype. The CDR3 sequence is CASSYRQGRENEQFF. DNA of the CDR3: TGTGCCAGCAGTTACAGACAGGGGAGAGAAAATGAGCAGTTCTTC. The V gene is TRBV12-3 or TRBV12-4, the J gene TRBJ2-1, with 8 bases fitting TRBD1. Losses at the gene ends were 4 bases for V and 7 bases for J; bases not matched to a gene: 9. The length of the CDR3 is 15 residues.

Many counts were recorded for this clonotype. The V and J genes are TRBV30 and TRBJ1-2, with a weak D call TRBD1 (6 bases). The CDR3 has 13 amino acids. V shed 7 bases and J shed 3 bases, with 15 bases lying between them. Germline-derived CDR1 and CDR2 are GTSNPN and SVGIG (reference sequence). CDR3 region: CASRGGAYYGYTF. The DNA for the CDR3 is TGTGCCTCCCGGGGGGGGGCCTACTATGGCTACACCTTC.

This clonotype came up many times. This sequence joins TRBV4-3 and TRBJ1-2, with TRBD1 identical over 8 bases. Losses at the gene ends were 3 bases for V and 4 bases for J; bases not matched to a gene: 7. Looked up from germline, CDR1 is LGHNA and CDR2 is YSLEER. This CDR3 is 15 amino acids long. The CDR3 DNA sequence: TGCGCCAGCAGCCATCACGGACAGGGAGGCTATGGCTACACCTTC. It yields the protein CASSHHGQGGYGYTF.

This clonotype was detected many times. The chain recombines TRBV5-1 with TRBJ1-2; D is unresolved. The CDR3 loop spans 13 amino acids. Germline V gives CDR1 SGHRS, CDR2 YFSETQ. V shed 0 bases and J shed 7 bases, with 10 bases lying between them. The CDR3 here is CASSLDLPGGYTF. The CDR3 DNA is TGCGCCAGCAGCTTGGACCTCCCGGGTGGCTACACCTTC.

At least ten counts were recorded for this clonotype. The chain combines TRBV12-3 or TRBV12-4 with TRBJ1-1; a weak D match, TRBD1 (5 bases). The CDR3 is 15 amino acids. V was pared by 2 bases and J by 1 base, with 11 bases between. The CDR3 reads CASSLYGAGNTEAFF. The DNA for the CDR3 is TGTGCCAGCAGTTTATATGGGGCAGGGAACACTGAAGCTTTCTTT.

This clonotype showed up many times. The chain is built from TRBV4-1 and TRBJ2-4, with D perhaps being TRBD1 or TRBD2 (5 bases each). Germline CDR1 is MGHRA and CDR2 is YSYEKL. This CDR3 has 16 residues. Trimming cost V 1 base and J 0 bases, with 10 bases left between them. The CDR3 protein is CASSQVGALAKNIQYF. The CDR3 DNA sequence: TGCGCCAGCAGCCAAGTCGGGGCCCTAGCCAAAAACATTCAGTACTTC.

The rearrangement joins TRBV18 to TRBJ1-2; 8 bases agree with TRBD1. This CDR3 has 15 residues. The V and J ends lost 5 bases and 1 base, in that order; junction bases with no gene match: 6. Germline values: CDR1 KGHSH, CDR2 LQKENI. The CDR3 is CASSTDRGLNYGYTF. In DNA form, the CDR3 reads TGTGCCAGCTCAACCGACAGGGGCCTTAACTATGGCTACACCTTC.

This clonotype showed up many times. The rearrangement uses TRBV5-1 and TRBJ1-4; TRBD1 might be the D (5 bases). Trimming left V 3 bases short and J 4 bases short, with 10 bases between. Germline CDR1 reads SGHRS; CDR2 reads YFSETQ. This CDR3 has 14 residues. The CDR3 sequence is CASSWRGINEKLFF. As DNA, the CDR3 is TGCGCCAGCAGCTGGAGGGGAATTAATGAAAAACTGTTTTTT.

This clonotype occurred many times. The chain carries TRBV7-9 and TRBJ1-6; 7 bases agree with TRBD1. Germline assignment: CDR1 SEHNR and CDR2 FQNEAQ (reference sequence). V gave up 5 bases and J gave up 7 bases; unmatched junction bases: 5. The CDR3 contains 14 residues. The CDR3 here is CASSPGQTNSPLHF. CDR3 bases: TGTGCCAGCAGCCCGGGACAGACGAATTCACCCCTCCACTTT.

This clonotype has at least ten counts. The rearrangement uses TRBV4-1 and TRBJ1-1, with D possibly matching TRBD1 (5 bases). The V gene lost 2 bases and the J gene lost 0 bases, with 7 bases spanning the gap. The CDR3 is 14 residues long. From germline, CDR1 is MGHRA and CDR2 YSYEKL. The DNA of the CDR3 is TGCGCCAGCAGCCAATTACAGGTGAACACTGAAGCTTTCTTT. Protein: CASSQLQVNTEAFF.

This clonotype occurred many times. V and J are TRBV18 and TRBJ2-2, with 7 bases aligning to TRBD1. The CDR3 length is 13 residues. CDR1 and CDR2 from the germline V gene are KGHSH and LQKENI. V lost 2 bases, J lost 6 bases, and 0 bases stayed unmatched. The chain's CDR3 is CASSPGQAGELFF. In DNA, the CDR3 is TGTGCCAGCTCACCAGGACAGGCCGGGGAGCTGTTTTTT.

The sample holds many counts of this clonotype. This chain links TRBV6-5 with TRBJ1-4, with D possibly matching TRBD1 (6 bases). The CDR3 sequence is 15 residues long. V shed 0 bases and J shed 11 bases, with 16 bases lying between them. Germline CDR1 MNHEY, CDR2 SVGAGI. In DNA form, the CDR3 reads TGTGCCAGCAGTTACTCTGACGCCGGGGGGCGGAAACTGTTTTTT. Its protein is CASSYSDAGGRKLFF.

A few counts support this clonotype. This chain links TRBV12-3 or TRBV12-4 with TRBJ1-2; TRBD1 matches at 9 bases. V gave up 5 bases and J gave up 2 bases; unmatched junction bases: 6. The CDR3 totals 15 residues. CDR3 sequence (DNA): TGTGCCAGCAGTCCCCTAGACAGGGGGAACTATGGCTACACCTTC. This codes for CASSPLDRGNYGYTF.

This clonotype was seen many times. CDR3 nucleotide sequence: TGTGCCAGCAGTTTTGGAGCAGCCATGGGGACCCAGTACTTC. It translates to CASSFGAAMGTQYF. The chain has TRBV27 and TRBJ2-5; D ambiguous. The CDR3 runs 14 residues. Between the trimmed V and J ends, which lost 3 bases and 7 bases, there was a span of 15 bases. CDR1 MNHEY and CDR2 SMNVEV come from the germline V gene (reference sequence).

This clonotype has a count of ten or more. Here the CDR3 DNA reads TGTGCCAGCAGCAACGGAGGGGAGTGGTATCAGCCCCAGCATTTT. This encodes CASSNGGEWYQPQHF. This rearrangement joins TRBV21-1 to TRBJ1-5. TRBV21-1 is a recognized pseudogene. The CDR3 runs 15 residues.

This clonotype was seen ten or more times. The gene calls are TRBV2 and TRBJ1-2; no definite D call. V lost 7 bases and J 6 bases, leaving 15 bases between the germline ends. This CDR3 region has 13 residues. From germline, CDR1 is SNHLY and CDR2 FYNNEI. CDR3 DNA sequence: TGTGCCAGCACCGGAGGGCTCCTAGATGGCTACACCTTC. Translating gives CASTGGLLDGYTF.